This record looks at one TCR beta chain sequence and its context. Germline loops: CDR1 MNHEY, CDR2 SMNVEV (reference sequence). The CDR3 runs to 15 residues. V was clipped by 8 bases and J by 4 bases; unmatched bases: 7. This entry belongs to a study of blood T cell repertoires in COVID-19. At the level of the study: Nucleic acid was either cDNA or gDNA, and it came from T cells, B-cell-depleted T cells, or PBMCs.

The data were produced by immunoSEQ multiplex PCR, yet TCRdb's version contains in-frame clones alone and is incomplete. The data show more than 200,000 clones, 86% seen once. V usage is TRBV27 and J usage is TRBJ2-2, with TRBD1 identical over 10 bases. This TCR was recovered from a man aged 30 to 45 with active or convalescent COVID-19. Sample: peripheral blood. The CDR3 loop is CASLRTGGATGELFF. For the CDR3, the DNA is TGTGCCAGCCTCCGGACAGGGGGTGCCACCGGGGAGCTGTTTTTT.